The 10 T cell receptor beta chains reported below all come from one sample, sequenced in a study of CD8 T cells in Susac syndrome (dated by TCRdb to about 2019). The library was prepared using the immunoSEQ multiplex PCR assay. RNA was extracted using the RNeasy kit, and about 0.45 to 1 ug of the RNA was reverse transcribed with random hexamers. In TCRdb, the public reads were trimmed at Q25 with fastp and aligned with MiXCR, with productive beta chains retained. Entries are consolidated by CDR3 protein sequence, retaining the most common genes and DNA. The sample data list around 80,000 distinct CDR3 sequences, and approximately 95% of these were observed just once. The top ten constitute around 0.45% of the sample. The material sequenced was CD8+ T cells from PBMCs. These receptors originate from a human donor with Susac syndrome.

The rearrangement links TRBV12-3 or TRBV12-4 to TRBJ2-7; tentatively, D is TRBD1 (5 bases). The ends were cut back, 6 bases at V and 0 bases at J, with 9 bases in the middle. This CDR3 region has 13 residues. The CDR3 DNA reads TGTGCCAGCAGCCCGACAGCCTCCTACGAGCAGTACTTC. Encoded protein: CASSPTASYEQYF.

The chain combines TRBV13 with TRBJ1-1; D is unclear. There are 14 residues in the CDR3. V was shortened by 5 bases and J by 4 bases, with 14 bases between the two germline ends. The germline V gene encodes CDR1 PRHDT and CDR2 FYEKMQ (reference sequence). The CDR3 DNA is TGTGCCAGCAGCCAATTTCGGGGTACCACTGAAGCTTTCTTT. This encodes CASSQFRGTTEAFF.

The V call is TRBV6-5, the J call TRBJ1-2; D call uncertain. Germline values: CDR1 MNHEY, CDR2 SVGAGI. The length of the CDR3 is 13 residues. Trimming took 10 bases from V and 8 from J, leaving 20 bases between them. The DNA of the CDR3 is TGTGCCACCACCAGGACGGGGAAAGTGGGCTACACCTTC. Its translation is CATTRTGKVGYTF.

V and J are TRBV12-3 or TRBV12-4 and TRBJ2-7, with D maybe TRBD1 (5 bases). CDR3 length: 13 amino acids. The V gene lost 4 bases and the J gene lost 6 bases, with 13 bases spanning the gap. CDR3: CASSWTPPGEQYF. The CDR3 DNA sequence: TGTGCCAGCAGTTGGACACCGCCAGGCGAGCAGTACTTC.

This chain uses TRBV2 with TRBJ1-3; perhaps TRBD1 as D (5 bases). V gave up 6 bases and J gave up 1 base, with 13 bases separating them. The germline gives CDR1 SNHLY, CDR2 FYNNEI. The CDR3 loop spans 15 amino acids. The DNA of the CDR3 is TGTGCCAGCAGGGACTGGCCAGGGTCTGGAAACACCATATATTTT. It specifies CASRDWPGSGNTIYF.

The chain combines TRBV20-1 with TRBJ2-7; 10 bases agree with TRBD2. Germline assignment: CDR1 DFQATT and CDR2 SNEGSKA (reference sequence). The CDR3 is 17 residues long. The trim removed 3 bases at V and 2 bases at J, leaving 13 bases unmatched. In DNA form, the CDR3 reads TGCAGTGCTAGGCTAGCGGGGGCCTCGTCAGACCCCTACGAGCAGTACTTC. Its translation: CSARLAGASSDPYEQYF.

The chain employs TRBV19 and TRBJ2-5; tentatively, D is TRBD2 (5 bases). V was cut by 6 bases and J by 0 bases, with 11 bases left in between. This CDR3 is built from 14 residues. In germline, CDR1 is LNHDA, CDR2 SQIVND (reference sequence). The CDR3 DNA is TGTGCCAGTAGCTCTAGCAGGTACCAAGAGACCCAGTACTTC. Protein sequence: CASSSSRYQETQYF.

The rearrangement links TRBV12-3 or TRBV12-4 to TRBJ1-4, with TRBD1 matching 7 bases. V shed 6 bases, J shed 0 bases, and the junction held 7 bases outside the gene matches. The CDR3 spans 16 residues. The CDR3 is CASSPGGLATNEKLFF. In nucleotides, the CDR3 is TGTGCCAGCAGCCCAGGGGGTTTAGCAACTAATGAAAAACTGTTTTTT.

This chain uses TRBV11-2 with TRBJ2-7, with TRBD1 identical over 8 bases. V was clipped by 0 bases and J by 3 bases; unmatched bases: 1. Germline CDR1 is SGHAT and CDR2 is FQNNGV. The CDR3 loop spans 14 amino acids. CDR3 loop: CASSLEGTGYEQYF. CDR3 bases: TGTGCCAGCAGCTTAGAAGGGACAGGCTACGAGCAGTACTTC.

The chain joins TRBV12-3 or TRBV12-4 to TRBJ2-3; 8 nucleotides line up with TRBD2. The CDR3 length is 14 residues. J was trimmed by 4 bases and V by 6 bases; bases with no gene match: 6. The CDR3, as DNA: TGTGCCAGCAGGTGGGGGACTAGAGCAGATACGCAGTATTTT. Translating it yields CASRWGTRADTQYF.